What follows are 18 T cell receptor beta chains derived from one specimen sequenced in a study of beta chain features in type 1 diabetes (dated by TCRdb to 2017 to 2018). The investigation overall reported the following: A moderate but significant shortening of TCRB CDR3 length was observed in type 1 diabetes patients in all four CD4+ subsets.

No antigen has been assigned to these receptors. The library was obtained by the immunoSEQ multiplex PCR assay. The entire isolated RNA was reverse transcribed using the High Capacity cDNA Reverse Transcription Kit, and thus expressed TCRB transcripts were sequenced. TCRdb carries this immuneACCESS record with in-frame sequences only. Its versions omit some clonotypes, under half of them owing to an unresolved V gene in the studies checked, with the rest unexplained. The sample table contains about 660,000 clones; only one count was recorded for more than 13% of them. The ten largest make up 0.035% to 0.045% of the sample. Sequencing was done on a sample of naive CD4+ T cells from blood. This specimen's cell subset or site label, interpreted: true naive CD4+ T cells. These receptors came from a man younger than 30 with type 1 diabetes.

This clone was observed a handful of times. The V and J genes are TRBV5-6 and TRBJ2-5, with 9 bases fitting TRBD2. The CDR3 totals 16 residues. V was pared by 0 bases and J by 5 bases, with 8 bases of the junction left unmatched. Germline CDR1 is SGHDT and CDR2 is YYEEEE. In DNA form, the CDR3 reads TGTGCCAGCAGCTTGGAACCTAGCGGGGCTCAGGAGACCCAGTACTTC. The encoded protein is CASSLEPSGAQETQYF. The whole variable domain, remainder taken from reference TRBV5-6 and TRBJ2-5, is DAGVTQSPTHLIKTRGQQVTLRCSPKSGHDTVSWYQQALGQGPQFIFQYYEEEERQRGNFPDRFSGHQFPNYSSELNVNALLLGDSALYLCASSLEPSGAQETQYFGPGTRLLVL.

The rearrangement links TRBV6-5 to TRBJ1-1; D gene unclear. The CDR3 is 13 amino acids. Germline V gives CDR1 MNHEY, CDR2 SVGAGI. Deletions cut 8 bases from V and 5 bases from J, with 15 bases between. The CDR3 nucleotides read TGTGCCAGCCCTCTCTTGGGGAATACTGAAGCTTTCTTT. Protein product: CASPLLGNTEAFF.

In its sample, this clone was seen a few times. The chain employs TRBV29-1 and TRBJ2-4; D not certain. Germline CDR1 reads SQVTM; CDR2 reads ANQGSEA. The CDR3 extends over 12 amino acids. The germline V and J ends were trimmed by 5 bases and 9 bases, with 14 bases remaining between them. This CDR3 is CSVKTAGFIQYF. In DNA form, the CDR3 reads TGCAGCGTTAAGACCGCCGGGTTCATTCAGTACTTC. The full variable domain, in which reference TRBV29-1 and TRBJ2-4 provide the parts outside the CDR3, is SAVISQKPSRDICQRGTSLTIQCQVDSQVTMMFWYRQQPGQSLTLIATANQGSEATYESGFVIDKFPISRPNLTFSTLTVSNMSPEDSSIYLCSVKTAGFIQYFGAGTRLSVL.

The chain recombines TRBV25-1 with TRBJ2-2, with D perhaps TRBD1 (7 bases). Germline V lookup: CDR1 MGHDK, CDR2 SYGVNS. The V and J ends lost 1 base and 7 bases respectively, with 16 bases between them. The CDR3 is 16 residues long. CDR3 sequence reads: CASSEFGRGDGGELFF. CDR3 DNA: TGTGCCAGCAGTGAATTCGGCAGGGGGGACGGCGGGGAGCTGTTTTTT.

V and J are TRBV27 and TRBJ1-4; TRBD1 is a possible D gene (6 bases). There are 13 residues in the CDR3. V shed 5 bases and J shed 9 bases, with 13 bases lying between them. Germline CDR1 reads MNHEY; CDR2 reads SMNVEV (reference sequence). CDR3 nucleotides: TGTGCCAGCAGTCTCCCGGACAGACAAAAACTGTTTTTT. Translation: CASSLPDRQKLFF.

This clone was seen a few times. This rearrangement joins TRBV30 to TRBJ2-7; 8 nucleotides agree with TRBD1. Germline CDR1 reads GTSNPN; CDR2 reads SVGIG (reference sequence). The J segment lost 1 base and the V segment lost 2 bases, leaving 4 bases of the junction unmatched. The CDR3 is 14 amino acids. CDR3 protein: CAWSRDRISYEQYF. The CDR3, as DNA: TGTGCCTGGAGTAGGGACAGGATATCCTACGAGCAGTACTTC. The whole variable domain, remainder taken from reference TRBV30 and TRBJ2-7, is SQTIHQWPATLVQPVGSPLSLECTVEGTSNPNLYWYRQAAGRGLQLLFYSVGIGQISSEVPQNLSASRPQDRQFILSSKKLLLSDSGFYLCAWSRDRISYEQYFGPGTRLTVT.

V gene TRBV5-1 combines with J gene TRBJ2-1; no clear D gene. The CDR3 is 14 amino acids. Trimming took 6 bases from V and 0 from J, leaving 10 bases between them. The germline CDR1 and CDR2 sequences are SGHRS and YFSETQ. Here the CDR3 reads CASMSTLSYNEQFF. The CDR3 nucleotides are TGCGCCAGCATGAGCACCCTCTCCTACAATGAGCAGTTCTTC.

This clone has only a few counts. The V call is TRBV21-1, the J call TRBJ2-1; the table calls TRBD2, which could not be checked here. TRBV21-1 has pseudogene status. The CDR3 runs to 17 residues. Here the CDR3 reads CASSKALWGLAANEQFF. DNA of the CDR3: TGTGCCAGCAGCAAAGCGCTTTGGGGACTAGCCGCCAATGAGCAGTTCTTC.

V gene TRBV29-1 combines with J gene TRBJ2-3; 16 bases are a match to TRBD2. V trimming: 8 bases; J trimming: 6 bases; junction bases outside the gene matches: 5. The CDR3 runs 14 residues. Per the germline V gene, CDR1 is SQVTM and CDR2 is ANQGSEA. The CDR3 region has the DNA TGCAGCCAGGGACTAGCGGGAGGGCCCGATACGCAGTATTTT. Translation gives CSQGLAGGPDTQYF.

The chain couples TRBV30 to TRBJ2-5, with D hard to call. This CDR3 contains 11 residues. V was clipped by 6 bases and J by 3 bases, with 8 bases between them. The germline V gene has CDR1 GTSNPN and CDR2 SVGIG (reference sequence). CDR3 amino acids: CACLTKETQYF. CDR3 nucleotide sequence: TGTGCCTGCCTAACTAAAGAGACCCAGTACTTC.

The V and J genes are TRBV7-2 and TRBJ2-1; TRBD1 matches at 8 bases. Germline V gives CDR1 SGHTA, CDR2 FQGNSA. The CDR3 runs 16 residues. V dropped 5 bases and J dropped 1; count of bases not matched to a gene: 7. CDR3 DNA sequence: TGTGCCAGCAGCACCCGGACAGGGTTGTCCTACAATGAGCAGTTCTTC. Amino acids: CASSTRTGLSYNEQFF.

The CDR3: CASSPGEGSTNEKLFF. CDR3 nucleotide sequence: TGTGCCAGCTCACCAGGGGAAGGGTCGACTAATGAAAAACTGTTTTTT. The chain has TRBV18 and TRBJ1-4; no clear D gene. Per germline, CDR1 KGHSH and CDR2 LQKENI. Trimming took 2 bases from V and 2 from J, leaving 12 bases between them. The CDR3 has 16 residues.

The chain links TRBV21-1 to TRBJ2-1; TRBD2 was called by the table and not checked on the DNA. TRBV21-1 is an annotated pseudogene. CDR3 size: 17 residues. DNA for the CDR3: TGTGCCAGCAGCCAAAACTCACGGTGGTTGGGAGAGAATGAGCAGTTCTTC. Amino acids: CASSQNSRWLGENEQFF.

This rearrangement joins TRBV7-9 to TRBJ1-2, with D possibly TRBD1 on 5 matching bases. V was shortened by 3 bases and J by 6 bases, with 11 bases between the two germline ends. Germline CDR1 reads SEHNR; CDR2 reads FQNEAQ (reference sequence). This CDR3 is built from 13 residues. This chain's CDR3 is CASSLGQGDGYTF. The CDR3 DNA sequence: TGTGCCAGCAGCTTGGGGCAGGGAGATGGCTACACCTTC.

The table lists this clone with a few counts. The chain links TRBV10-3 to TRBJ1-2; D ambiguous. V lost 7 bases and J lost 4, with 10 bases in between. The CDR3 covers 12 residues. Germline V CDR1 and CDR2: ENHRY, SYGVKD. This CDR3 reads CAITAGIYGYTF. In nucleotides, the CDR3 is TGTGCCATCACCGCCGGAATCTATGGCTACACCTTC.

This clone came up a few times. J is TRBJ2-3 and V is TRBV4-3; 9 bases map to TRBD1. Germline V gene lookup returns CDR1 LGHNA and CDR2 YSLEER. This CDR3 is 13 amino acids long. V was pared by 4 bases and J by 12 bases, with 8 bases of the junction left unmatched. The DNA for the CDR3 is TGCGCCAGCAGCCGGACAGGGGAGCCCAACCAGTATTTT. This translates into CASSRTGEPNQYF.

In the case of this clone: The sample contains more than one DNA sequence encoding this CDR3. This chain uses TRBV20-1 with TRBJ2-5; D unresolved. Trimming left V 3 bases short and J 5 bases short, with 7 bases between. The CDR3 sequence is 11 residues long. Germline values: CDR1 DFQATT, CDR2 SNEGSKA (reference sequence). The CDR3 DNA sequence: TGCAGTGCTAGTGGGTGGGAGACCCAGTACTTC. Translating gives CSASGWETQYF.

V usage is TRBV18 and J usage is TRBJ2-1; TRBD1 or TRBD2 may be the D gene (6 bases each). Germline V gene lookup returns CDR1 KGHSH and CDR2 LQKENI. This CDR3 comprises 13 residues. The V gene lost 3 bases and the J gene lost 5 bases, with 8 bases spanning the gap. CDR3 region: CASSPRGHNEQFF. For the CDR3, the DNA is TGTGCCAGCTCACCCCGGGGGCACAATGAGCAGTTCTTC.